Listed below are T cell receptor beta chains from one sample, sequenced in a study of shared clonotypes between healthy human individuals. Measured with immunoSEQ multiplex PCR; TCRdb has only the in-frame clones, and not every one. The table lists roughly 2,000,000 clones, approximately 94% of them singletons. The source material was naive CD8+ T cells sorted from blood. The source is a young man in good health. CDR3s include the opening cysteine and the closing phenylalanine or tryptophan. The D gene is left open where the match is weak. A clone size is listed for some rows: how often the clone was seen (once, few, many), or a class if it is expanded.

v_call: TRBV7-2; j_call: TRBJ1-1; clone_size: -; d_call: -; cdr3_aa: CASSLDGQSEAFF; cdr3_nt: TGTGCCAGCAGCTTAGACGGACAGTCTGAAGCTTTCTTT
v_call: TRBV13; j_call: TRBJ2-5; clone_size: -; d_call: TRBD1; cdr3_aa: CASSLLDRGTQYF; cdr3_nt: TGTGCCAGCAGCTTGCTCGACAGGGGGACCCAGTACTTC
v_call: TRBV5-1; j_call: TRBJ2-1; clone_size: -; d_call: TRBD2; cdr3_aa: CASSSRDYAYNEQFF; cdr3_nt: TGCGCCAGCAGCTCCCGGGACTACGCCTACAATGAGCAGTTCTTC
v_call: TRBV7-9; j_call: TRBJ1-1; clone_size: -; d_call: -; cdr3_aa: CASSLSFGRNTEAFF; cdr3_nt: TGTGCCAGCAGCTTATCTTTCGGCAGGAACACTGAAGCTTTCTTT
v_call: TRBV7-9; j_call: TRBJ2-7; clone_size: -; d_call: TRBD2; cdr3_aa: CASSGAGGPVEQYF; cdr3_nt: TGTGCCAGCAGCGGAGCGGGGGGGCCCGTGGAGCAGTACTTC
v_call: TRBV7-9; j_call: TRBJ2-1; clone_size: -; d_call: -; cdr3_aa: CASSPAWGEYNEQFF; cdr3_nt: TGTGCCAGCAGCCCAGCGTGGGGGGAGTACAATGAGCAGTTCTTC
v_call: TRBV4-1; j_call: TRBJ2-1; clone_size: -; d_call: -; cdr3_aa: CASSHRQGYNEQFF; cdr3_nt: TGCGCCAGCAGCCACCGGCAGGGCTACAATGAGCAGTTCTTC
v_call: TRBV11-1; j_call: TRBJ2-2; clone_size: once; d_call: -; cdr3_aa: CASSDGTTGELFF; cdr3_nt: TGTGCCAGCAGCGACGGGACAACCGGGGAGCTGTTTTTT
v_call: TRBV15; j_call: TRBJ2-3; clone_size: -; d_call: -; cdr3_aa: CATSRDLGADTQYF; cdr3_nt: TGTGCCACCAGCAGAGATCTGGGGGCAGATACGCAGTATTTT
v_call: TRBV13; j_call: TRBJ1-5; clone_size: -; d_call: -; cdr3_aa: CASSLGNQPQHF; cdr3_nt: TGTGCCAGCAGCTTGGGTAATCAGCCCCAGCATTTT
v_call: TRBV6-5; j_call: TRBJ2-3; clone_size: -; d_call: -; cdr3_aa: CASSYLRESDTQYF; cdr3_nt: TGTGCCAGCAGTTACTTACGGGAATCGGATACGCAGTATTTT
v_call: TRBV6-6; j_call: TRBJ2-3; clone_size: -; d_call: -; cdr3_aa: CASSYRAGSTDTQYF; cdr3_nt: TGTGCCAGCAGTTACAGGGCAGGGAGCACAGATACGCAGTATTTT
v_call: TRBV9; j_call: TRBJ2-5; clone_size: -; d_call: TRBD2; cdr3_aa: CASSLGASGLQETQYF; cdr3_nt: TGTGCCAGCAGTCTAGGGGCTAGCGGATTACAAGAGACCCAGTACTTC
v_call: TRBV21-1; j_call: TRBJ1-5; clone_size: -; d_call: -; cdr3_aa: CASSKVYRPSSNQPQHF; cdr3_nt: TGTGCCAGCAGCAAAGTATACAGGCCTTCTAGCAATCAGCCCCAGCATTTT
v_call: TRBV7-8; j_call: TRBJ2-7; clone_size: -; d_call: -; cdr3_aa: CASSLVNRKGPYEQYF; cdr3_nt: TGTGCCAGCAGCTTAGTAAATCGTAAGGGACCCTACGAGCAGTACTTC
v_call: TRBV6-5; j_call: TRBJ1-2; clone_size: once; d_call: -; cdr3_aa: CASAGGSGGYGYTF; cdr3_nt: TGTGCCAGTGCCGGGGGGTCCGGAGGCTATGGCTACACCTTC
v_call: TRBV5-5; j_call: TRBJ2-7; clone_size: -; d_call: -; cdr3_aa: CASSLEVGWEQYF; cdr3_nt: TGTGCCAGCAGCTTGGAGGTGGGCTGGGAGCAGTACTTC
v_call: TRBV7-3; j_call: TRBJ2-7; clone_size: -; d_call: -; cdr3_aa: CASSLTGGAYEQYF; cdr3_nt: TGTGCCAGCAGCTTAACGGGGGGAGCCTACGAGCAGTACTTC
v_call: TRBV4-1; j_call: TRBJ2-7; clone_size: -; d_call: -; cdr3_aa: CASSPLGTETYEQYF; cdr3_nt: TGCGCCAGCAGCCCCCTTGGGACGGAAACCTACGAGCAGTACTTC
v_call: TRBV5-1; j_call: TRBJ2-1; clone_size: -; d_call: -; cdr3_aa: CASSSRQDSYNEQFF; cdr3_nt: TGCGCCAGCAGCTCGCGACAGGACTCCTACAATGAGCAGTTCTTC
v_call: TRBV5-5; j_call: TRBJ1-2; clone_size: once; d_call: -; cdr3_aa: CASSLGLNAAGYGYTF; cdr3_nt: TGTGCCAGCAGCTTGGGTCTGAATGCGGCGGGGTATGGCTACACCTTC
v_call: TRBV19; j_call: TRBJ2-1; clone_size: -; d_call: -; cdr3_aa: CASSTSGYSYNEQFF; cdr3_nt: TGTGCCAGTAGTACGAGCGGATACTCCTACAATGAGCAGTTCTTC
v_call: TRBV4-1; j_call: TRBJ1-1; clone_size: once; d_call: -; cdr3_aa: CASSQGVGGTEAFF; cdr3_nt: TGCGCCAGCAGCCAAGGGGTGGGAGGAACTGAAGCTTTCTTT
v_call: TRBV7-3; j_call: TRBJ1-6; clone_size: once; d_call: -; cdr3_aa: CASSLGGAGDNSALHF; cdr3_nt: TGTGCCAGCAGCCTGGGCGGGGCAGGGGATAATTCAGCCCTCCACTTT
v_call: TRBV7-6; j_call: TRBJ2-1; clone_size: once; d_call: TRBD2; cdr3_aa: CASSLEAGVSYNEQFF; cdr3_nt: TGTGCCAGCAGCTTAGAAGCGGGAGTCTCCTACAATGAGCAGTTCTTC
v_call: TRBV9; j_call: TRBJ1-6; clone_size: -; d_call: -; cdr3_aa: CASSVGGAGNSPLHF; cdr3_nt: TGTGCCAGCAGCGTGGGAGGGGCCGGTAATTCACCCCTCCACTTT
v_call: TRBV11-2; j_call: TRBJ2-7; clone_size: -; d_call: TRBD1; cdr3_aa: CASSLDGQGTFSYEQYF; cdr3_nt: TGTGCCAGCAGCTTAGATGGACAGGGGACCTTCTCCTACGAGCAGTACTTC
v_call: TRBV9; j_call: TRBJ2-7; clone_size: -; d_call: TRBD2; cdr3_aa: CASSKSAGLELLLSHEQYF; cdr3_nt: TGTGCCAGCAGCAAGTCCGCGGGACTAGAACTCTTATTGTCCCACGAGCAGTACTTC
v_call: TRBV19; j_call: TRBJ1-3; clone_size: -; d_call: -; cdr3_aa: CASSIVAAASGNTIYF; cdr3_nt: TGTGCCAGTAGTATAGTGGCCGCCGCTTCTGGAAACACCATATATTTT
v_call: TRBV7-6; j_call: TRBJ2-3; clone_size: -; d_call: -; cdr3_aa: CASSLLPLTDTQYF; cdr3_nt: TGTGCCAGCAGCCTCTTACCCCTCACAGATACGCAGTATTTT
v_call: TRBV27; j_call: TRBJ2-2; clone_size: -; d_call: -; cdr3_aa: CASSPGLPRGGELFF; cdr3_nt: TGTGCCAGCAGTCCGGGACTTCCAAGGGGCGGGGAGCTGTTTTTT
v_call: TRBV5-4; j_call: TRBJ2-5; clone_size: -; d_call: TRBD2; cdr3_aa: CASSSVPPPTSGQETQYF; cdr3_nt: TGTGCCAGCAGCTCCGTTCCCCCGCCGACTAGCGGACAAGAGACCCAGTACTTC
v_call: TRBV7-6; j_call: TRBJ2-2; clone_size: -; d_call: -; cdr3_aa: CASSLGDTGELFF; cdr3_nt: TGTGCCAGCAGCTTAGGGGATACCGGGGAGCTGTTTTTT
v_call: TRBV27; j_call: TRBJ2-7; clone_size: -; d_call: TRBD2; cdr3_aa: CASSPQQVKPGLGPYEQYF; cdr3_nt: TGTGCCAGCAGTCCTCAACAGGTTAAGCCGGGACTAGGTCCCTACGAGCAGTACTTC
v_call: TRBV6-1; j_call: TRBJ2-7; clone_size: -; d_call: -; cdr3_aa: CASSEVAGVYEQYF; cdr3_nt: TGTGCCAGCAGTGAAGTGGCAGGGGTCTACGAGCAGTACTTC
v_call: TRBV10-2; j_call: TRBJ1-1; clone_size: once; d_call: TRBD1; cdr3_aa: CASSDLVSGGGNTEAFF; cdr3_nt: TGCGCCAGCAGTGATCTGGTGTCAGGGGGGGGGAACACTGAAGCTTTCTTT
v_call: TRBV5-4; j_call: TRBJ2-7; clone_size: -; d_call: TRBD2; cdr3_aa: CASSLKGRGEQYF; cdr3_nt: TGTGCCAGCAGCTTAAAAGGGAGGGGCGAGCAGTACTTC
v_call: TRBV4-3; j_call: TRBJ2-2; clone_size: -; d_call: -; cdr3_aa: CASSMGDVSNTGELFF; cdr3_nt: TGCGCCAGCAGCATGGGGGACGTTTCCAACACCGGGGAGCTGTTTTTT
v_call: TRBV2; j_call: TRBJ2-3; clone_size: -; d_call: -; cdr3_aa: CASRGGADTQYF; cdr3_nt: TGTGCCAGCAGGGGCGGGGCAGATACGCAGTATTTT
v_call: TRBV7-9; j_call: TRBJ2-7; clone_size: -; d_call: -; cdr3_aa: CASSLAGGYEQYF; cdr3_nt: TGTGCCAGCAGCTTAGCGGGCGGTTACGAGCAGTACTTC
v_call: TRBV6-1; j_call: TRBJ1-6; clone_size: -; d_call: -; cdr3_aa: CASSEESTPYNSPLHF; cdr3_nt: TGTGCCAGCAGTGAAGAGAGTACCCCCTATAATTCACCCCTCCACTTT
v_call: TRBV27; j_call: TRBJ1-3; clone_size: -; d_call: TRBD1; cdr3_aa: CASSSTGAGNTIYF; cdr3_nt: TGTGCCAGCAGTTCGACAGGGGCTGGAAACACCATATATTTT
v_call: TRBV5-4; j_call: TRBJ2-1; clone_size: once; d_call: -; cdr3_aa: CASSLGPGEQFF; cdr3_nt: TGTGCCAGCAGCTTGGGTCCCGGTGAGCAGTTCTTC
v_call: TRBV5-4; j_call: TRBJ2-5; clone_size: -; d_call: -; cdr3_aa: CASSIGNVGQETQYF; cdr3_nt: TGTGCCAGCAGCATAGGGAATGTGGGACAAGAGACCCAGTACTTC
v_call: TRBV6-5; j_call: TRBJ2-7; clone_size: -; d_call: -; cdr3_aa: CASSYSEGYEQYF; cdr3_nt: TGTGCCAGCAGTTACTCGGAGGGTTACGAGCAGTACTTC
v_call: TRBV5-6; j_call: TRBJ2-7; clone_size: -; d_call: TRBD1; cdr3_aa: CASSLARTGDYEQYF; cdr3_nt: TGTGCCAGCAGCTTGGCTCGGACAGGGGACTACGAGCAGTACTTC
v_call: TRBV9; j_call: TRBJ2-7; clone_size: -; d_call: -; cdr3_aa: CASSVEASATYEQYF; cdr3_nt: TGTGCCAGCAGCGTAGAGGCTAGCGCAACCTACGAGCAGTACTTC
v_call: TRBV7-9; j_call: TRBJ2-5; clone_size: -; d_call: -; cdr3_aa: CASDLMGMKTQYF; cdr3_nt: TGTGCCAGCGATTTAATGGGGATGAAGACCCAGTACTTC
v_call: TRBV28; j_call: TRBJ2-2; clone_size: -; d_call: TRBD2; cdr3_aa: CASSYPTTSGPPRDGELFF; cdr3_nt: TGTGCCAGCAGTTACCCGACGACTAGCGGGCCACCTCGGGACGGGGAGCTGTTTTTT
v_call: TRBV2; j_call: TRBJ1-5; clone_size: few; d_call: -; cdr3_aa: CASSYSSVGEPQHF; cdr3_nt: TGTGCCAGCAGTTACAGTTCCGTCGGCGAGCCCCAGCATTTT